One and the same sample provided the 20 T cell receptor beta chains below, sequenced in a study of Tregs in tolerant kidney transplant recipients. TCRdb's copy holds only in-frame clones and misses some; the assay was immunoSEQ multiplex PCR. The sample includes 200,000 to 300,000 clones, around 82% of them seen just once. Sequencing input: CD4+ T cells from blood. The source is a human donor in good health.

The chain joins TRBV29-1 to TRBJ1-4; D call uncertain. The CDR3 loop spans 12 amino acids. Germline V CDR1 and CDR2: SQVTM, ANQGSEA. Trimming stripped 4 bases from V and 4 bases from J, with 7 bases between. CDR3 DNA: TGCAGCGTTGTAAGCGGTAATGAAAAACTGTTTTTT. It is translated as CSVVSGNEKLFF.

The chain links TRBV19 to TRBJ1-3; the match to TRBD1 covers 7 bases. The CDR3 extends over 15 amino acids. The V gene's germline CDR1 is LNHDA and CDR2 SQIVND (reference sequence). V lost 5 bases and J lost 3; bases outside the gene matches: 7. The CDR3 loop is CASSLGQAFGNTIYF. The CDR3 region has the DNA TGTGCCAGTAGTCTTGGACAGGCTTTTGGAAACACCATATATTTT.

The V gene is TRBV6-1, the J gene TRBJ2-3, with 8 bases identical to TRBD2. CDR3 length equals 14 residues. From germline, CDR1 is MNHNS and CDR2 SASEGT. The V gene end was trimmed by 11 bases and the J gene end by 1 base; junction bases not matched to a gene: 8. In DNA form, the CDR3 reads TGTGCCGCCCGGGAGGGCCCGGGCACAGATACGCAGTATTTT. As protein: CAAREGPGTDTQYF.

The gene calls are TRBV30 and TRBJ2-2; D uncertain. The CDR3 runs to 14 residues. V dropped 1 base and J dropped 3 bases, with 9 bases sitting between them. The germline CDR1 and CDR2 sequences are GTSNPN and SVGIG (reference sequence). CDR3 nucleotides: TGTGCCTGGAGTGGGTGGCTAGACACCGGGGAGCTGTTTTTT. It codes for CAWSGWLDTGELFF.

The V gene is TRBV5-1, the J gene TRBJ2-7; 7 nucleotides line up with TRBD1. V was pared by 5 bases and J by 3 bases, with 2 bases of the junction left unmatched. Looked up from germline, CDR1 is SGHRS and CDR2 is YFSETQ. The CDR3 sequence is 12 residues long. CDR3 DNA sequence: TGCGCCAGCAGTTGGACAGGCTACGAGCAGTACTTC. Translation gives CASSWTGYEQYF.

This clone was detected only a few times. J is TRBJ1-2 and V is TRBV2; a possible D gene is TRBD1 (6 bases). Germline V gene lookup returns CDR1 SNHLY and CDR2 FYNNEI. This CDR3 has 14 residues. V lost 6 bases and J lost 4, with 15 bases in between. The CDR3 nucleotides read TGTGCCAGCAGGAACCTACAGGGCTCCTATGGCTACACCTTC. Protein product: CASRNLQGSYGYTF.

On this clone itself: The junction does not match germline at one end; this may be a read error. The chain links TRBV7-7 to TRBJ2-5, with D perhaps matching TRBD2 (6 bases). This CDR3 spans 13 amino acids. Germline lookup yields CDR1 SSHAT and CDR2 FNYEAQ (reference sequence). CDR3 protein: CASSPGLQETQYF. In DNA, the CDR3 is TGTGCTAGCAGCCCGGGACTCCAAGAGACCCAGTACTTC. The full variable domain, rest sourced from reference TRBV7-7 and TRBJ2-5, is GAGVSQSPRYKVTKRGQDVTLRCDPISSHATLYWYQQALGQGPEFLTYFNYEAQPDKSGLPSDRFSAERPEGSISTLTIQRTEQRDSAMYRCASSPGLQETQYFGPGTRLLVL.

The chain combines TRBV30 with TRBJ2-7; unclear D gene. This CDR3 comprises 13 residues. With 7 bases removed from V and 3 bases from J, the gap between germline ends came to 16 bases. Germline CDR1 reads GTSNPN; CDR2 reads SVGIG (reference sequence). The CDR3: CAYPWGFGYEQYF. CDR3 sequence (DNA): TGTGCCTATCCTTGGGGTTTTGGCTACGAGCAGTACTTC.

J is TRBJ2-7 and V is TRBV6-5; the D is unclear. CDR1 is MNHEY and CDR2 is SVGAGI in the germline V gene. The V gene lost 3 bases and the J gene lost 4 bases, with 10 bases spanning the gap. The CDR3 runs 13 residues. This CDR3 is CASSYRVAYEQYF. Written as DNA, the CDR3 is TGTGCCAGCAGTTATCGTGTAGCATACGAGCAGTACTTC.

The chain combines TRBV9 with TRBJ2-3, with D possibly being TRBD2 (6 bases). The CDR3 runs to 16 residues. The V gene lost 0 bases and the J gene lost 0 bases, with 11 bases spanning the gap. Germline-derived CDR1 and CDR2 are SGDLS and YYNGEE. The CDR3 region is CASSVGGGPSTDTQYF. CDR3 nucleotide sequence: TGTGCCAGCAGCGTAGGTGGAGGGCCGAGCACAGATACGCAGTATTTT. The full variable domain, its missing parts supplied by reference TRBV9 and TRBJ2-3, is DSGVTQTPKHLITATGQRVTLRCSPRSGDLSVYWYQQSLDQGLQFLIQYYNGEERAKGNILERFSAQQFPDLHSELNLSSLELGDSALYFCASSVGGGPSTDTQYFGPGTRLTVL.

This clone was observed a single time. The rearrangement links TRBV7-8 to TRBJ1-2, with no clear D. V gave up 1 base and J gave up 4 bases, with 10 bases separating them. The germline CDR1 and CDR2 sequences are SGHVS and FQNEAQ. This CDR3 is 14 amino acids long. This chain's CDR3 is CASSLVGGVYGYTF. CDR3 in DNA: TGTGCCAGCAGCTTAGTAGGCGGCGTCTATGGCTACACCTTC.

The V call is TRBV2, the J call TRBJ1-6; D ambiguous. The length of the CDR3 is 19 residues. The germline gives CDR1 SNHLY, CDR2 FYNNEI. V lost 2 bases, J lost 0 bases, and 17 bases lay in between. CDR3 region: CASSETGNQMGSYNSPLHF. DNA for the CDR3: TGTGCCAGCAGTGAAACCGGGAATCAGATGGGCTCCTATAATTCACCCCTCCACTTT.

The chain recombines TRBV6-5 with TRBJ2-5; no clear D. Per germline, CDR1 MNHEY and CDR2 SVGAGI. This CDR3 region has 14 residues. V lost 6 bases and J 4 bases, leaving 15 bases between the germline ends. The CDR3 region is CASSPTRTAETQYF. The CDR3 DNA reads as TGTGCCAGCAGCCCGACTCGGACGGCAGAGACCCAGTACTTC.

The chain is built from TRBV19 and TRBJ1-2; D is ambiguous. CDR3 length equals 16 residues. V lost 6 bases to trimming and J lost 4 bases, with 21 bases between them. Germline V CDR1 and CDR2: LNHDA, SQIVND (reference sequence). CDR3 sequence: CASSPALRLLGYGYTF. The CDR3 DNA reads TGTGCCAGTAGCCCAGCACTCCGATTATTGGGCTATGGCTACACCTTC.

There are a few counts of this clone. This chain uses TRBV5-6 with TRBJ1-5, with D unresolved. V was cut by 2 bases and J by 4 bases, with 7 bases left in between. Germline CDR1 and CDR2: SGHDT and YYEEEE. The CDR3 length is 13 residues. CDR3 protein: CASSLGRNQPQHF. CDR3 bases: TGTGCCAGCAGCTTAGGACGAAATCAGCCCCAGCATTTT.

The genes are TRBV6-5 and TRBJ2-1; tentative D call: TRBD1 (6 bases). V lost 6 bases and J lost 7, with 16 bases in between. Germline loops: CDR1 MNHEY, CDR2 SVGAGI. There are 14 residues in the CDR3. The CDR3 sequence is CASSQQGFVNEQFF. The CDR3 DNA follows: TGTGCCAGCAGCCAACAGGGTTTTGTAAATGAGCAGTTCTTC.

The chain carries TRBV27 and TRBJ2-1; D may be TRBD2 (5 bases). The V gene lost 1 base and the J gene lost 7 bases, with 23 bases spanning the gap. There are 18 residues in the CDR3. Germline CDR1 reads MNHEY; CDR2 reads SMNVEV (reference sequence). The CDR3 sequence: CASSLFGVLIRPGNEQFF. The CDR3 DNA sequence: TGTGCCAGCAGTTTATTCGGGGTCCTCATACGACCGGGGAATGAGCAGTTCTTC.

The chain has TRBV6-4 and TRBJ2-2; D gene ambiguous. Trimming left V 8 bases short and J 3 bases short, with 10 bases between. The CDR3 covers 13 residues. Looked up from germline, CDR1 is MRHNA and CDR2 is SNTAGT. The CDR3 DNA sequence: TGTGCCAGCTGGGGTCGGGACACCGGGGAGCTGTTTTTT. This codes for CASWGRDTGELFF.

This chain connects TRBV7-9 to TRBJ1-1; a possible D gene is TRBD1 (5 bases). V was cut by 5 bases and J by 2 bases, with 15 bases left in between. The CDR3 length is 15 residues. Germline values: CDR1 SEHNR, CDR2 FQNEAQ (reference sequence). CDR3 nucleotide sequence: TGTGCCAGCAGCCCCGGGGGGAGGGGAAACACTGAAGCTTTCTTT. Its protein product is CASSPGGRGNTEAFF.

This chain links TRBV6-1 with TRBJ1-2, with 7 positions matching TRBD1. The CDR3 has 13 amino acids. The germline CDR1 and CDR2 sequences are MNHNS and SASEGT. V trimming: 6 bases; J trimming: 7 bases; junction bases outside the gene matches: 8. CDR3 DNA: TGTGCCAGCAGCAACACAGGGGAACGTGGCTACACCTTC. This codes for CASSNTGERGYTF.